This T cell receptor (beta chain) appears in the sequencing data of a study of neurological immune-mediated disorders. Study-level information: Secondary progressive cases numbered 3 among the 34 multiple sclerosis patients, while the other 31 were relapsing-remitting.

This clonotype was detected ten times or more. What it binds is not known. General study results and limits: In multiple sclerosis patients, the repertoire cluster was unrelated to clinical or MRI findings.

J gave up 5 bases and V 2 bases, and 16 bases lay outside the gene matches. Germline CDR1 is SGHVS and CDR2 is FQNEAQ. This CDR3 spans 19 amino acids. Synthesis of cDNA was performed by 5'RACE using 10-nucleotide random UMIs. Per sequencing run, 15-18 subjects together gave over 180 million TCR-beta sequences. One entry per CDR3 protein, called by TCRdb with MiXCR from the 5' RACE reads. The table lists 60,000 to 85,000 distinct CDR3 sequences, roughly 4.9% of them singletons, with roughly 2% in the top ten. Sequencing input: PBMCs. The receptor's source is a woman in her 70s with multiple sclerosis. This chain connects TRBV7-8 to TRBJ2-2, with 8 bases matching TRBD2. This CDR3 is CASSLTVGSGTRSTGELFF. The CDR3 nucleotides are TGTGCCAGCAGCTTAACGGTGGGATCCGGGACTAGGAGTACCGGGGAGCTGTTTTTT.